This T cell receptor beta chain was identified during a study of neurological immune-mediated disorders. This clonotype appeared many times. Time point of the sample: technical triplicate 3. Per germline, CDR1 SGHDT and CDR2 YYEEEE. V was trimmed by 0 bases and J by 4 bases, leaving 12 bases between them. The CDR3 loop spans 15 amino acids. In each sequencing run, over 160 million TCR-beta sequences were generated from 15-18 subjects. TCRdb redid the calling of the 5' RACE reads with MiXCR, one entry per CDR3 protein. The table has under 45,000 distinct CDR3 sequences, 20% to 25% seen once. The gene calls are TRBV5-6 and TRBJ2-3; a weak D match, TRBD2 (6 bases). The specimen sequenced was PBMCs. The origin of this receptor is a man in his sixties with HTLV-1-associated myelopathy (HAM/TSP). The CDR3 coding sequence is TGTGCCAGCAGCTTGGCCCATGGAGGGCCAGATACGCAGTATTTT. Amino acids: CASSLAHGGPDTQYF. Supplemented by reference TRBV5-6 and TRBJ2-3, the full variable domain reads DAGVTQSPTHLIKTRGQQVTLRCSPKSGHDTVSWYQQALGQGPQFIFQYYEEEERQRGNFPDRFSGHQFPNYSSELNVNALLLGDSALYLCASSLAHGGPDTQYFGPGTRLTVL.